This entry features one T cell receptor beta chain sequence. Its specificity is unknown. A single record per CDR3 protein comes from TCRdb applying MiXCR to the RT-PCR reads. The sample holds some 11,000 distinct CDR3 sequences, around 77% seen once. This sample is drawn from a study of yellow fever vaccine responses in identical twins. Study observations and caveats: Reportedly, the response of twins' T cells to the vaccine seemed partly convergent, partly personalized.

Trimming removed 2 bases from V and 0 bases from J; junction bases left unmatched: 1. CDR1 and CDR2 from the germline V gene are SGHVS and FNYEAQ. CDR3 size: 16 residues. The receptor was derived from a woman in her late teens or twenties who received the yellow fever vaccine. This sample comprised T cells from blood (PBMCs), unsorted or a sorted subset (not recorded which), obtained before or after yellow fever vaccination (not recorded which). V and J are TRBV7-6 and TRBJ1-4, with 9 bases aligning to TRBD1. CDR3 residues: CASSLWTGATNEKLFF. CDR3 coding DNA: TGTGCCAGCAGCTTATGGACAGGGGCAACTAATGAAAAACTGTTTTTT.